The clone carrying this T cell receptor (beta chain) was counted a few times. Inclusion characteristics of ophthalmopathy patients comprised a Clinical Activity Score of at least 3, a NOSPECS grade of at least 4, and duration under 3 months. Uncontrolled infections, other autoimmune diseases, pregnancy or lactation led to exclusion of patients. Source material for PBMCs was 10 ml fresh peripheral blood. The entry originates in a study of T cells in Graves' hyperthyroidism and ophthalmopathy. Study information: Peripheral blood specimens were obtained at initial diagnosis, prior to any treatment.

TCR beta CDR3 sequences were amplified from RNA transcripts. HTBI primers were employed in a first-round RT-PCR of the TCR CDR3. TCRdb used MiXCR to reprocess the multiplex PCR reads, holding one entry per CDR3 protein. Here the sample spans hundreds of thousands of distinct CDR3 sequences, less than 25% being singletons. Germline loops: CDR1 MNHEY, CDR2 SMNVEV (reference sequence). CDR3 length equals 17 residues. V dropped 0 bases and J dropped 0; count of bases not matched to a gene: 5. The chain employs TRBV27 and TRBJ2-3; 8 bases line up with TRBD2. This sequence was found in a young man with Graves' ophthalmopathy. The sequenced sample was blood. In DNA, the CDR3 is TGTGCCAGCAGTTTATCACCCCCGGGAGGGAGCACAGATACGCAGTATTTT. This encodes CASSLSPPGGSTDTQYF.